These 14 T cell receptor beta chains came from one sample sequenced in a study of identical twins' blood T cells. One entry per CDR3 protein results from TCRdb running MiXCR on the 5' RACE reads. The top ten clones hold 5.5% to 7% of a sample with 350,000 to 400,000 distinct CDR3 sequences, under 30% of them seen once. The sequenced material came from PBMCs. Receptors originate from a woman aged 18 to 55 in good health.

This clonotype was seen at least ten times. The rearrangement uses TRBV29-1 and TRBJ1-5, with TRBD1 as a possible D gene (5 bases). The germline V gene has CDR1 SQVTM and CDR2 ANQGSEA. Trimming shortened V by 5 bases and J by 0 bases, and 11 bases separated the two germline ends. The length of the CDR3 is 14 residues. CDR3 in amino acids: CSVREGTSNQPQHF. The CDR3, as DNA: TGCAGCGTTCGTGAGGGGACTAGCAATCAGCCCCAGCATTTT.

V gene TRBV9 combines with J gene TRBJ1-6; 7 nucleotides agree with TRBD1. J was trimmed by 7 bases and V by 4 bases; bases with no gene match: 11. CDR1 is SGDLS and CDR2 is YYNGEE in the germline V gene. This CDR3 region has 16 residues. The DNA for the CDR3 is TGTGCCAGCAGCCTTACCGACAGGGCAGAAAATTCACCCCTCCACTTT. This gives the protein CASSLTDRAENSPLHF.

This chain links TRBV3-2 with TRBJ2-3. TRBV3-2 is tagged as a pseudogene. CDR3 length: 14 amino acids. This chain's CDR3 is CASSQIGRSDTQYF. CDR3 nucleotide sequence: TGTGCCAGCAGCCAAATAGGCAGGTCAGATACGCAGTATTTT.

The chain carries TRBV12-3 or TRBV12-4 and TRBJ2-7; 9 bases agree with TRBD1. There are 14 residues in the CDR3. Losses at the gene ends were 1 base for V and 6 bases for J; bases not matched to a gene: 4. The CDR3 coding sequence is TGTGCCAGCAGTTTAGGGGACAGGGCAAGCGAGCAGTACTTC. Protein: CASSLGDRASEQYF.

The CDR3 loop is CASRGTGGNTEAFF. In nucleotides, the CDR3 is TGTGCCAGCAGGGGGACAGGGGGCAACACTGAAGCTTTCTTT. The chain links TRBV6-5 to TRBJ1-1; 12 nucleotides match TRBD1. CDR3 length: 14 amino acids. After removal of 6 bases from V and 2 bases from J, the junction contained 1 base not matched to a gene. CDR1 and CDR2 from the germline V gene are MNHEY and SVGAGI.

This clonotype has only a few counts. The chain employs TRBV6-6 and TRBJ1-1, with D possibly TRBD1 on 5 matching bases. Deletions cut 10 bases from V and 4 bases from J, with 13 bases between. Per the germline V gene, CDR1 is MNHNY and CDR2 is SVGAGI (reference sequence). There are 12 residues in the CDR3. DNA for the CDR3: TGTGCCACGAGGGCGGGGGGCACTGAAGCTTTCTTT. It translates to CATRAGGTEAFF.

This clonotype was seen only a few times. The chain couples TRBV29-1 to TRBJ2-1; D is undetermined. V was cut by 4 bases and J by 8 bases, with 9 bases left in between. The CDR3 is 11 amino acids. Germline CDR1 reads SQVTM; CDR2 reads ANQGSEA. The chain's CDR3 is CSVVAFDEQFF. CDR3 sequence (DNA): TGCAGCGTTGTAGCTTTCGATGAGCAGTTCTTC.

This clonotype was observed a few times. The chain links TRBV6-6 to TRBJ1-2; D unresolved. Germline CDR1 reads MNHNY; CDR2 reads SVGAGI (reference sequence). CDR3 length: 15 residues. V was pared by 0 bases and J by 4 bases, with 12 bases between. CDR3 sequence: CASSYSGEGTYGYTF. For the CDR3, the DNA is TGTGCCAGCAGTTACTCCGGGGAAGGTACCTATGGCTACACCTTC.

This chain connects TRBV6-2 or TRBV6-3 to TRBJ2-2, with TRBD1 identical over 8 bases. V dropped 2 bases and J dropped 4; count of bases not matched to a gene: 6. Germline-derived CDR1 and CDR2 are MNHEY and SVGEGT. This CDR3 is built from 16 residues. CDR3 amino acids: CASSYAGQGFTGELFF. The CDR3 DNA is TGTGCCAGCAGTTACGCAGGACAGGGCTTCACCGGGGAGCTGTTTTTT.

J is TRBJ2-2 and V is TRBV10-3, with a possible D match to TRBD1 (6 bases). V dropped 6 bases and J dropped 4 bases, with 9 bases sitting between them. CDR1 is ENHRY, CDR2 SYGVKD, per germline. This CDR3 has 13 amino acids. CDR3 amino acids: CAISPQGTGELFF. CDR3 nucleotides: TGTGCCATCAGCCCACAGGGCACCGGGGAGCTGTTTTTT.

The chain uses TRBV20-1 and TRBJ2-3, with 9 bases identical to TRBD2. V lost 6 bases, J lost 5 bases, and 9 bases stayed unmatched. Germline values: CDR1 DFQATT, CDR2 SNEGSKA (reference sequence). This CDR3 contains 14 residues. Written as DNA, the CDR3 is TGCAGTGCCCCGTTAGCGGGAGAGGGAGATACGCAGTATTTT. This encodes CSAPLAGEGDTQYF.

The sample holds one count of this clonotype. The gene calls are TRBV11-1 and TRBJ1-2; D uncertain. CDR1 is SGHAT and CDR2 is FQDESV in the germline V gene (reference sequence). The length of the CDR3 is 14 residues. V shed 6 bases and J shed 5 bases, with 16 bases lying between them. The DNA of the CDR3 is TGTGCCAGCAGTTCGTCGGGCAGTCGATATGGCTACACCTTC. Its protein product is CASSSSGSRYGYTF. Full variable domain (remainder filled in from reference TRBV11-1 and TRBJ1-2): EAEVAQSPRYKITEKSQAVAFWCDPISGHATLYWYRQILGQGPELLVQFQDESVVDDSQLPKDRFSAERLKGVDSTLKIQPAELGDSAMYLCASSSSGSRYGYTFGSGTRLTVV.

Of note for this clonotype: A junction boundary mismatches the germline segment, possibly from a read error. J is TRBJ1-1 and V is TRBV7-9; tentatively, D is TRBD1 (6 bases). In germline, CDR1 is SEHNR, CDR2 FQNEAQ (reference sequence). The length of the CDR3 is 14 residues. Here the CDR3 DNA reads TGTGCCAGCAGCTTAGGGGGGGCGAACACTGAATCTTTCTTT. It encodes CASSLGGANTESFF.

This clonotype has only a few counts. The V and J genes are TRBV29-1 and TRBJ1-1; no reliable D call. Germline lookup yields CDR1 SQVTM and CDR2 ANQGSEA. The V and J ends lost 4 bases and 3 bases respectively, with 12 bases between them. The CDR3 covers 13 residues. CDR3 protein: CSVGPGWDTEAFF. CDR3 DNA sequence: TGCAGCGTTGGCCCTGGATGGGACACTGAAGCTTTCTTT.